This T cell receptor beta chain was retrieved from a study of shared clonotypes between healthy human individuals. Overall study results and limits: Represented diversity (both genetic and exposure-history) was limited by the small number of donors.

The V gene lost 3 bases and the J gene lost 8 bases, with 8 bases spanning the gap. The CDR3 is 12 amino acids. Germline V gene sequence: CDR1 KGHSH, CDR2 LQKENI. Concerning this clone: Its target is unknown. This CDR3 is also generated by other DNA sequences in the sample.

The table came from immunoSEQ multiplex PCR; TCRdb's copy has only in-frame clones and leaves some out. Among about 2.3 million clones, approximately 95% were seen once, and the ten largest hold under 0.45%. The chain employs TRBV18 and TRBJ1-3; no clear D. The TCR sequence derives from a man between 18 and 35 years old in good health. Some clones in this sample may be carry-over from other donors' samples. What was sequenced was naive CD4+ T cells from PBMCs. The subset denotes: CD45RA+ positively selected. CDR3 amino acids: CASSPKGDTIYF. CDR3 DNA sequence: TGTGCCAGCTCACCTAAAGGAGACACCATATATTTT.